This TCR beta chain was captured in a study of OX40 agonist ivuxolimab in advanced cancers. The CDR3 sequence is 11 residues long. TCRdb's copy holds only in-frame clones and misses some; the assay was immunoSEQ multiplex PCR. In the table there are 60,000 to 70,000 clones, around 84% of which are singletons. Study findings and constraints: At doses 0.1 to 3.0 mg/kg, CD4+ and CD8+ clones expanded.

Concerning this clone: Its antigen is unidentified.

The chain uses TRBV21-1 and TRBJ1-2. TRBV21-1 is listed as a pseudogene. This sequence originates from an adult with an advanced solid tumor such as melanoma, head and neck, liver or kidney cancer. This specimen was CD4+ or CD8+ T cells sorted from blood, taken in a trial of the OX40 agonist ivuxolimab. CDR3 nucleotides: TGTGCCAGTTCAAGGGACTATGGCTACACCTTC. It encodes CASSRDYGYTF.